The 7 T cell receptor beta chains below all came from one sample that was sequenced in a study of T cells expressing NK-cell markers. Reanalyzing the 5' RACE reads, TCRdb keeps one entry per CDR3 protein, without DNA. This sample's table has some 390,000 distinct CDR3 sequences. The material sequenced was blood T cells: a sorted CD56 or NKG2C T cell subset, CD4+ or CD8+ T cells, or bulk PBMC T cells (not recorded which). These receptor sequences come from a woman between 45 and 60 years old in good health.

The J gene is TRBJ2-5, the V gene TRBV29-1; TCRdb returns TRBD1, unconfirmable since there is no DNA. The length of the CDR3 is 12 residues. From germline, CDR1 is SQVTM and CDR2 ANQGSEA. CDR3 sequence reads: CSVEGREETQYF.

The V call is TRBV5-5, the J call TRBJ2-7; TCRdb's D call, TRBD1, is unchecked because there is no DNA. The CDR3 contains 16 residues. Germline CDR1 and CDR2: SGHKS and YYEKEE (reference sequence). The CDR3: CASSLQGRVDRYEQYF.

The V call is TRBV9, the J call TRBJ2-7; TCRdb's D gene call, TRBD2, goes unchecked for lack of DNA. The CDR3 contains 16 residues. The germline CDR1 and CDR2 sequences are SGDLS and YYNGEE. The CDR3: CASSVGGLAGFYEQYF.

This chain links TRBV20-1 with TRBJ1-2; TCRdb reports TRBD1, a call that lacks DNA to check it against. There are 16 residues in the CDR3. The germline V gene has CDR1 DFQATT and CDR2 SNEGSKA (reference sequence). The CDR3 is CSARVGSAPPNYGYTF.

The chain employs TRBV6-5 and TRBJ2-2; TCRdb's D gene call, TRBD1, goes unchecked for lack of DNA. Germline-derived CDR1 and CDR2 are MNHEY and SVGAGI. This CDR3 comprises 15 residues. The CDR3 spells CASSLDGGGTGELFF.

The V gene is TRBV24-1, the J gene TRBJ1-1. The CDR3 has 13 residues. Germline lookup yields CDR1 KGHDR and CDR2 SFDVKD. The CDR3 protein is CATRGGGSTEAFF.

The V gene is TRBV5-1, the J gene TRBJ2-1; the TCRdb call, TRBD2, lacks DNA for checking. The CDR3 is made up of 16 amino acids. The germline V gene has CDR1 SGHRS and CDR2 YFSETQ. The CDR3 sequence: CASSPRSASGINEQFF.